The 16 T cell receptor beta chains reported below all come from one sample, sequenced in a study of regulatory T cells in long-lasting Graves disease. Regarding time point: persistent/refractory GD, antithyroid drugs over 5 years with positive TRAb. There was RNA extracted from PBMCs, and the TCR library was made from it. Researchers made TCR beta libraries by using iRepertoire HTBI primers and running Arm-PCR on CDR3 regions. TCRdb processed the multiplex PCR reads anew with MiXCR; each CDR3 protein has one entry. The table shows more than 650,000 distinct CDR3 sequences, with roughly 30% occurring only once. This material consisted of peripheral blood mononuclear cells (PBMCs), taken when the disease was refractory, from a patient treated with antithyroid drugs. The receptors derive from a female donor with Graves disease.

The rearrangement uses TRBV12-3 or TRBV12-4 and TRBJ2-5; 9 positions agree with TRBD1. The junction had 6 bases not matched to a gene; V was cut back by 5 bases and J by 2 bases. This CDR3 region has 15 residues. The CDR3 region has the DNA TGTGCCAGCAGTCGGACAGGGGCCCCTCAAGAGACCCAGTACTTC. Amino acids: CASSRTGAPQETQYF.

This clonotype showed up many times. This chain connects TRBV12-3 or TRBV12-4 to TRBJ1-3, with a weak D call TRBD1 (6 bases). Trimming took off 3 bases at V and 2 bases at J, with 8 bases between the two ends. The CDR3 is 14 residues long. CDR3 region: CASSLGGPGNTIYF. For the CDR3, the DNA is TGTGCCAGCAGTTTGGGGGGCCCTGGAAACACCATATATTTT.

As concerns this clonotype: One base away lies a much larger clone, so this may be a sequencing read error. The J gene is TRBJ2-7, the V gene TRBV7-2; D gene ambiguous. This CDR3 has 14 residues. In germline, CDR1 is SGHTA, CDR2 FQGNSA. V lost 5 bases to trimming and J lost 2 bases, with 13 bases between them. The CDR3 coding sequence is TGTGCCAGCAGCGCTGTTGAAAAAGCCTACGAGCAGTACTTC. Amino acid sequence: CASSAVEKAYEQYF.

The chain joins TRBV6-1 to TRBJ1-3; D remains ambiguous. Trimming pared 4 bases from V and 0 bases from J, leaving 16 bases between. Germline V gene lookup returns CDR1 MNHNS and CDR2 SASEGT. This CDR3 comprises 17 residues. The CDR3, as DNA: TGTGCCAGCAGTGGATACATAGGTCCTAGCTCTGGAAACACCATATATTTT. This codes for CASSGYIGPSSGNTIYF.

This clonotype came up many times. The chain joins TRBV9 to TRBJ1-2, with D hard to call. The CDR3 totals 13 residues. Germline V gene sequence: CDR1 SGDLS, CDR2 YYNGEE. The ends were cut back, 3 bases at V and 7 bases at J, with 13 bases in the middle. The CDR3 spells CASSAWGIGGYTF. The DNA for the CDR3 is TGTGCCAGCAGCGCGTGGGGTATAGGTGGCTACACCTTC.

V usage is TRBV5-5 and J usage is TRBJ1-6, with TRBD1 matching 7 bases. CDR1 and CDR2 (germline): SGHKS, YYEKEE (reference sequence). This CDR3 has 15 residues. V lost 0 bases and J lost 6; bases outside the gene matches: 3. For the CDR3, the DNA is TGTGCCAGCAGCTTGGACGACAGGGCTAATTCACCCCTCCACTTT. Translation: CASSLDDRANSPLHF.

The chain combines TRBV10-3 with TRBJ1-1; 7 bases fit TRBD1. J gave up 4 bases and V 3 bases, and 8 bases lay outside the gene matches. CDR1 ENHRY and CDR2 SYGVKD come from the germline V gene. This CDR3 has 15 residues. CDR3 nucleotide sequence: TGTGCCATCAGTGAAGAAGGGGGCTTTAGCACTGAAGCTTTCTTT. Protein product: CAISEEGGFSTEAFF.

Worth noting for this clonotype: An end of the junction does not agree with germline; a read error may underlie this. This chain joins TRBV9 and TRBJ2-6, with unresolved D. The CDR3 is 14 amino acids. Germline CDR1 SGDLS, CDR2 YYNGEE. CDR3 sequence reads: CASSGPAGSNVLTF. CDR3 DNA sequence: TGTGCCAGCAGCGGACCCGCTGGGTCCAACGTCCTGACTTTC.

V and J are TRBV7-9 and TRBJ2-7, with D maybe TRBD1 (6 bases). The V end was cut by 8 bases, the J end by 7 bases, with 12 bases between. CDR1 and CDR2 from the germline V gene are SEHNR and FQNEAQ (reference sequence). The CDR3 length is 11 residues. The CDR3 DNA follows: TGTGCCAGCCGGGTGGGGGCAGAGCAGTACTTC. Amino acids: CASRVGAEQYF. The full variable domain, completed using reference TRBV7-9 and TRBJ2-7, is DTGVSQNPRHKITKRGQNVTFRCDPISEHNRLYWYRQTLGQGPEFLTYFQNEAQLEKSRLLSDRFSAERPKGSFSTLEIQRTEQGDSAMYLCASRVGAEQYFGPGTRLTVT.

J is TRBJ1-5 and V is TRBV28, with TRBD1 matching 7 bases. After removal of 8 bases from V and 1 base from J, the junction contained 11 bases not matched to a gene. CDR3 length: 16 amino acids. Germline CDR1 and CDR2: MDHEN and SYDVKM. CDR3 in DNA: TGTGCCAGCGCCTCAGGGTCCAGGGGGAGCAATCAGCCCCAGCATTTT. This gives the protein CASASGSRGSNQPQHF.

As concerns this clonotype: This could be a read error, since a much larger clone is one nucleotide away. Lacking the conserved final phenylalanine or tryptophan, this CDR3 likely reflects a read error. The V gene is TRBV12-3 or TRBV12-4, the J gene TRBJ1-4; 9 nucleotides line up with TRBD1. The length of the CDR3 is 13 residues. J lost 7 bases, V lost 5 bases, and 2 bases had no gene match. The DNA for the CDR3 is TGTGCCAGCAGTGAGGGACAGGGTGAAAAACTGTTTCTT. This encodes CASSEGQGEKLFL.

There are a few counts of this clonotype. The rearrangement uses TRBV19 and TRBJ2-5, with a possible D match to TRBD2 (6 bases). The V and J ends lost 2 bases and 2 bases respectively, with 12 bases between them. Germline CDR1 reads LNHDA; CDR2 reads SQIVND (reference sequence). The CDR3 is 15 residues long. The CDR3 loop reads CASSIMRDPQETQYF. CDR3 in DNA: TGTGCCAGTAGTATAATGCGGGACCCTCAAGAGACCCAGTACTTC.

This sequence joins TRBV30 and TRBJ1-1; TRBD1 aligns across 7 bases. The trim removed 3 bases at V and 5 bases at J, leaving 9 bases unmatched. There are 14 residues in the CDR3. CDR1 and CDR2 (germline): GTSNPN, SVGIG (reference sequence). The CDR3 DNA sequence: TGTGCCTGGAGCCGACAGGGAGGGGGGACTGAAGCTTTCTTT. It specifies CAWSRQGGGTEAFF.

Notes on this clonotype: No conserved phenylalanine or tryptophan is present at the end of the CDR3, so a read error is the likely explanation. The CDR3 nucleotides are TGTGCCAGCAGTTTAAGGCAGTCTAATGAAAAACTGTTTCTT. Residues: CASSLRQSNEKLFL. This chain uses TRBV12-3 or TRBV12-4 with TRBJ1-4, with D hard to call. The germline V and J ends were trimmed by 2 bases and 3 bases, with 7 bases remaining between them. This CDR3 spans 14 amino acids.

This sequence joins TRBV6-1 and TRBJ2-3, with 14 bases aligning to TRBD2. CDR3 length equals 19 residues. Germline CDR1 and CDR2: MNHNS and SASEGT. V trimming: 10 bases; J trimming: 1 base; junction bases outside the gene matches: 16. The CDR3 is CATEELGTSGSLGTDTQYF. The CDR3 nucleotides read TGTGCCACCGAGGAGTTAGGGACTAGCGGGAGTCTGGGCACAGATACGCAGTATTTT.

A few counts support this clonotype. This chain links TRBV20-1 with TRBJ2-7, with TRBD2 as a possible D gene (6 bases). The V end was cut by 4 bases, the J end by 4 bases, with 17 bases between. Germline CDR1 DFQATT, CDR2 SNEGSKA (reference sequence). The CDR3 is 14 amino acids. CDR3 residues: CSATRRRDWYEQYF. The CDR3 DNA is TGCAGTGCTACCCGCCGGCGGGATTGGTACGAGCAGTACTTC.